This TCR beta chain emerged from a study of shared T cell receptors in the human thymus. This CDR3 has 14 residues. Trimming removed 0 bases from V and 7 bases from J, with 12 bases in between. Germline V gene sequence: CDR1 LGHNA, CDR2 YSLEER. The data were produced by immunoSEQ multiplex PCR, yet TCRdb's version contains in-frame clones alone and is incomplete. The top ten clones hold 0.0095% to 0.013% of a sample with some 700,000 clones, roughly 90% of them seen once. This same sample was also taken into another study, of human thymus T cells. That work states: Thymic resections from corrective heart surgery supplied the tissue.

The sequenced sample was thymocytes. V usage is TRBV4-3 and J usage is TRBJ1-2, with D perhaps matching TRBD1 (5 bases). The TCR sequence derives from a boy younger than two with a congenital heart defect. As DNA, the CDR3 is TGCGCCAGCAGCCAAGATCGGGGGGTGCGTGGCTACACCTTC. Encoded protein: CASSQDRGVRGYTF.